This T cell receptor (beta chain) was identified in a study of shared clonotypes between healthy human individuals. Whole-study findings and limits: Sequencing depth was a factor that was expected to affect clonotype sharing among donors. Inspection by rarefaction showed sorted-subset sequencing to be incomplete despite large depth.

Assay runs were performed at deep level. As processed by the authors: Filtering differed for immunoSEQ, which gave only junction sequences without quality scores. Method: immunoSEQ multiplex PCR; TCRdb's copy keeps in-frame clones and lacks some. V and J calls and clone size follow that table, whereas D and trimming were derived from the DNA. Of 2 million to 2.5 million clones listed, approximately 96% are singletons. In the case of this clone: Its specificity is unknown.

V was shortened by 1 base and J by 7 bases, with 7 bases between the two germline ends. CDR1 SEHNR and CDR2 FQNEAQ come from the germline V gene (reference sequence). CDR3 length equals 13 residues. Material: naive CD4+ T cells sorted from blood. Noted subset: CD45RA+ positively selected. V and J are TRBV7-9 and TRBJ1-4; D perhaps matches TRBD1 (5 bases). This clonotype originated in a man between 18 and 35 years old in good health. The CDR3 region is CASSLGGSEKLFF. Here the CDR3 DNA reads TGTGCCAGCAGCTTAGGGGGGAGTGAAAAACTGTTTTTT.